This TCR beta chain was captured by sequencing in a study of blood T cell repertoires in COVID-19. The age range of participants was 18 to 89 years, with residence in under 25 US areas. The CDR3 loop spans 14 amino acids. Germline V gene lookup returns CDR1 SGHAT and CDR2 FQNNGV. With 5 bases removed from V and 10 bases from J, the gap between germline ends came to 20 bases. The data were produced by immunoSEQ multiplex PCR, yet TCRdb's version contains in-frame clones alone and is incomplete. The sample includes just over 300,000 clones, roughly 90% of them seen just once. The sample taken for sequencing was PBMCs or T cells enriched from blood (not recorded which). This chain links TRBV11-2 with TRBJ1-1; D unresolved. The clonotype originates from a woman younger than 30 who had recovered from COVID-19. The CDR3 region is CASSLNAGGSGAFF. As DNA, the CDR3 is TGTGCCAGCAGCCTCAATGCAGGCGGTAGCGGAGCTTTCTTT.